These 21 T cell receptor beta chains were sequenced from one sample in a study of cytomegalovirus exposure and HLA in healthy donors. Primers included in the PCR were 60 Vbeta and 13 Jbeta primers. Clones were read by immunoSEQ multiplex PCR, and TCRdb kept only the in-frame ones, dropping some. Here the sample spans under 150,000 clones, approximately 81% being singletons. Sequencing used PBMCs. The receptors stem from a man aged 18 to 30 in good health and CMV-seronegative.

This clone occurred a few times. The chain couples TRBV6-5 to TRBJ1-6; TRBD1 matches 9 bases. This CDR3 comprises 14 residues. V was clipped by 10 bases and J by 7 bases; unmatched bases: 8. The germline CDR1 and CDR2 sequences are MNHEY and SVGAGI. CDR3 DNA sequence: TGTGCCACCCACCGCGGGACAGGGAATTCACCCCTCCACTTT. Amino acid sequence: CATHRGTGNSPLHF.

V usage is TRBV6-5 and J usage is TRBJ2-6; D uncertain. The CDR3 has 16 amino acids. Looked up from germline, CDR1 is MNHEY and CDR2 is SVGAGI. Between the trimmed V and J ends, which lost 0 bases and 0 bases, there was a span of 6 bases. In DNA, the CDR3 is TGTGCCAGCAGTTACTCGTCTCGCTCTGGGGCCAACGTCCTGACTTTC. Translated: CASSYSSRSGANVLTF.

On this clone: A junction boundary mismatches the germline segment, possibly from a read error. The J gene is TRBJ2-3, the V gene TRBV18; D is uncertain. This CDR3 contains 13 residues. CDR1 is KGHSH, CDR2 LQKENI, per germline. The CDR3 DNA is TGTGCCAGCTCACCACCGAGCACGGATACGCAGTATTTT. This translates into CASSPPSTDTQYF.

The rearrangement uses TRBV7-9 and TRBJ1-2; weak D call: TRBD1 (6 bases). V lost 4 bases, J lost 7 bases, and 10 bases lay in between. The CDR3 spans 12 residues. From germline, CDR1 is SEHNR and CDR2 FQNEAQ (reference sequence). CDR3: CASSSNRVGYTF. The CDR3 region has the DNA TGTGCCAGCAGCTCCAACAGGGTTGGCTACACCTTC.

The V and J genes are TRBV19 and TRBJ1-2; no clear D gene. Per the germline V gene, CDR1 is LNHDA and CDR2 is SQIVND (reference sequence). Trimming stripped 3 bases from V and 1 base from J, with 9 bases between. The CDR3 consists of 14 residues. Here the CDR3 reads CASSISSVNYGYTF. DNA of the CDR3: TGTGCCAGTAGTATCTCCAGCGTTAACTATGGCTACACCTTC.

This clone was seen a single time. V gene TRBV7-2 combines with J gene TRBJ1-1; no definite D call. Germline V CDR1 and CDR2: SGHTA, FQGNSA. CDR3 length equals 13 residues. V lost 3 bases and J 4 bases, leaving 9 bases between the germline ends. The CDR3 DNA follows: TGTGCCAGCAGCTTTGGACTGATCACTGAAGCTTTCTTT. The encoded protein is CASSFGLITEAFF.

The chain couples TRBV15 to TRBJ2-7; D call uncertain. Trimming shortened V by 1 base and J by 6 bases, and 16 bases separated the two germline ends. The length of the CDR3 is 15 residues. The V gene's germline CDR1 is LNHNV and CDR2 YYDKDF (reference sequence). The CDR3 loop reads CATSRARGLQPEQYF. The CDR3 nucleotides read TGTGCCACCAGCAGAGCACGCGGTCTTCAGCCCGAGCAGTACTTC. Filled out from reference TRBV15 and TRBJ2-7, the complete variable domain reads DAMVIQNPRYQVTQFGKPVTLSCSQTLNHNVMYWYQQKSSQAPKLLFHYYDKDFNNEADTPDNFQSRRPNTSFCFLDIRSPGLGDTAMYLCATSRARGLQPEQYFGPGTRLTVT.

CDR3 nucleotide sequence: TGCGCCAGCAGCCCAGTGGACAGGGGAAGCGAGCAGTACGTC. Its protein product is CASSPVDRGSEQYV. J is TRBJ2-7 and V is TRBV4-1; 9 positions agree with TRBD1. The CDR3 sequence is 14 residues long. Losses at the gene ends were 4 bases for V and 6 bases for J; bases not matched to a gene: 7. Germline-derived CDR1 and CDR2 are MGHRA and YSYEKL.

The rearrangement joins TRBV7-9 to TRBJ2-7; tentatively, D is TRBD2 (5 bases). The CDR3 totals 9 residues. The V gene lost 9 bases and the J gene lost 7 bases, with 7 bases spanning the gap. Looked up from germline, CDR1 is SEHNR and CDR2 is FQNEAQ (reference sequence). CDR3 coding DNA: TGTGCCAGAAGGAGGGAGCAGTACGTC. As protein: CARRREQYV.

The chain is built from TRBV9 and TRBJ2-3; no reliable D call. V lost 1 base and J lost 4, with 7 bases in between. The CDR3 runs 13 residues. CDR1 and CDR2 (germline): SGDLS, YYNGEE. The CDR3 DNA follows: TGTGCCAGCAGCGTACAATTTGCAGATACGCAGTATTTT. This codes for CASSVQFADTQYF.

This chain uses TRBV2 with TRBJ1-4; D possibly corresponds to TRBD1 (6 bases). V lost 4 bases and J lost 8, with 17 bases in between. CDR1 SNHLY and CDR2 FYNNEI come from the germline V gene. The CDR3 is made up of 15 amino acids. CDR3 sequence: CASSAQGSGGEKLFF. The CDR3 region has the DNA TGTGCCAGCAGTGCACAGGGCTCCGGCGGGGAAAAACTGTTTTTT.

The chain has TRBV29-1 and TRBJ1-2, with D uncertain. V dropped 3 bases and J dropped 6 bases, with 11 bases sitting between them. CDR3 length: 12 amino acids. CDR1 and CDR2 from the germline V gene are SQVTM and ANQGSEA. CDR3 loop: CSVDDLADGYTF. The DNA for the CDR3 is TGCAGCGTTGACGACTTGGCTGATGGCTACACCTTC.

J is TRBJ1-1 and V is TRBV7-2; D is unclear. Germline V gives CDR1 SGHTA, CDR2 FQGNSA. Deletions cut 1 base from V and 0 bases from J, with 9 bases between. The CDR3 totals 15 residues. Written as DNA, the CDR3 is TGTGCCAGCAGCTTAGTTCGAGAGATGAACACTGAAGCTTTCTTT. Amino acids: CASSLVREMNTEAFF.

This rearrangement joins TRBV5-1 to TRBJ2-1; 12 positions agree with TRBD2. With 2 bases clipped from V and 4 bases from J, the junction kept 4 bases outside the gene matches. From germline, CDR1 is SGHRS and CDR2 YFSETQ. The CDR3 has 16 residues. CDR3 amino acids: CASSFGLAGNYNEQFF. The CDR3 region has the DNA TGCGCCAGCAGCTTTGGACTAGCGGGAAATTACAATGAGCAGTTCTTC.

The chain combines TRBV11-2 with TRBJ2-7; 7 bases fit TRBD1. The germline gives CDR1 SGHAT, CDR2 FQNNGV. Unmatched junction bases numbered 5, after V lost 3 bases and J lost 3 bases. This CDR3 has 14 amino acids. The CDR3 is CASSLSRDSYEQYV. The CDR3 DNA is TGTGCCAGCAGCTTGTCCCGGGACAGCTACGAGCAGTACGTC.

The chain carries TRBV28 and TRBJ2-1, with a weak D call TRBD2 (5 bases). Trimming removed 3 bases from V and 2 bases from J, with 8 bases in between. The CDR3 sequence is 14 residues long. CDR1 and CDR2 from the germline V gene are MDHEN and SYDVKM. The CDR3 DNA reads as TGTGCCAGCAGTTTGCCGGGGACCTACAATGAGCAGTTCTTC. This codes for CASSLPGTYNEQFF. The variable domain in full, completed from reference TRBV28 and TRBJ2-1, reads DVKVTQSSRYLVKRTGEKVFLECVQDMDHENMFWYRQDPGLGLRLIYFSYDVKMKEKGDIPEGYSVSREKKERFSLILESASTNQTSMYLCASSLPGTYNEQFFGPGTRLTVL.

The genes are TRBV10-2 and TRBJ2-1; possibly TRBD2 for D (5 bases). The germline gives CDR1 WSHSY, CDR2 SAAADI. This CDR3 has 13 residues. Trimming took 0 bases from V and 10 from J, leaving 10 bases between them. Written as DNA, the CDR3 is TGCGCCAGCAGTGAGTCTCAGTTAGCGGAGCAGTTCTTC. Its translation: CASSESQLAEQFF.

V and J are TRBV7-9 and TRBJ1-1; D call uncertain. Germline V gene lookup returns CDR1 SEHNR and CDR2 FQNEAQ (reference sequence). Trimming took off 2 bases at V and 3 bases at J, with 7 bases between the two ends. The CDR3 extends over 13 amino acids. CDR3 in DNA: TGTGCCAGCAGCTTACGGGGAGACACTGAAGCTTTCTTT. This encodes CASSLRGDTEAFF. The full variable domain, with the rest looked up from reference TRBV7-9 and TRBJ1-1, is DTGVSQNPRHKITKRGQNVTFRCDPISEHNRLYWYRQTLGQGPEFLTYFQNEAQLEKSRLLSDRFSAERPKGSFSTLEIQRTEQGDSAMYLCASSLRGDTEAFFGQGTRLTVV.

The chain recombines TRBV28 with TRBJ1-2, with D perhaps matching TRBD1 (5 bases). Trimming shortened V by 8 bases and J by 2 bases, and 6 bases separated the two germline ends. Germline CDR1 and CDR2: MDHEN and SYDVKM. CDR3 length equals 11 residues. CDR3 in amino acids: CASWGNYGYTF. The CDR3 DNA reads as TGTGCCAGCTGGGGCAACTATGGCTACACCTTC.

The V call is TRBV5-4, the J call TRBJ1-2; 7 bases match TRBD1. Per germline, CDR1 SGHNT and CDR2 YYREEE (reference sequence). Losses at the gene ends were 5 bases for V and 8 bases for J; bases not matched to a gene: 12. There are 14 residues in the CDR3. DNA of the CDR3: TGTGCCAGCAGGCATGGGACAGACAATAGGGGCTACACCTTC. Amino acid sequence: CASRHGTDNRGYTF.

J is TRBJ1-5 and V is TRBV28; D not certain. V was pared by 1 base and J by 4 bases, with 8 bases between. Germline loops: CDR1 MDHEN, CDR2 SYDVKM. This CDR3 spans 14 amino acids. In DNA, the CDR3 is TGTGCCAGCAGTTTATCAGCGGGGAATCAGCCCCAGCATTTT. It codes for CASSLSAGNQPQHF.